This is a list of T cell receptor beta chains from one sample in a study of shared clonotypes between healthy human individuals. Repertoires were generated with immunoSEQ multiplex PCR, while TCRdb's copy carries only in-frame clones and drops some. The data show 600,000 or so clones, approximately 96% seen once. The material sequenced was naive CD8+ T cells sorted from blood. The receptors derive from a woman younger than 45 in good health. CDR3s include the opening cysteine and the closing phenylalanine or tryptophan. D genes are given only for firm matches.

J,V,D,DNA,CDR3
TRBJ2-1,TRBV23-1,NA,TGCGCCAGCAGTCTCGGGCCTCGGGACAATGAGCAGTTCTTC,CASSLGPRDNEQFF
TRBJ2-7,TRBV14,TRBD1,TGTGCCAGCAGCCCCCGACCGGGACAGGGGGACTACGAGCAGTACTTC,CASSPRPGQGDYEQYF
TRBJ2-7,TRBV27,TRBD1,TGTGCCAGCAGTTCCAAAGACAGGGGGATCTACGAGCAGTACTTC,CASSSKDRGIYEQYF
TRBJ2-1,TRBV29-1,NA,TGCAGCGTCCTCGGGCTTGCGTCCTACAATGAGCAGTTCTTC,CSVLGLASYNEQFF
TRBJ2-7,TRBV2,TRBD2,TGTGCCAGCAGTGAAGCGGTGACTAGCACTTCCTACGAGCAGTACTTC,CASSEAVTSTSYEQYF
TRBJ2-1,TRBV11-2,TRBD2,TGTGCCAGCAGCTCACCGGGACTAGGGGTTAATGAGCAGTTCTTC,CASSSPGLGVNEQFF
TRBJ2-3,TRBV28,TRBD2,TGTGCCAGCAGTTTAGGAGGACTAGCGGGAGTAACAGATACGCAGTATTTT,CASSLGGLAGVTDTQYF
TRBJ1-4,TRBV15,NA,TGTGCCACCAGCAGAGTGCAGGCCCTCAATGAAAAACTGTTTTTT,CATSRVQALNEKLFF
TRBJ2-5,TRBV11-2,TRBD2,TGTGCCAGCAGCCTACCTAGCGGGGGGTTGGAGACCCAGTACTTC,CASSLPSGGLETQYF
TRBJ2-7,TRBV28,TRBD2,TGTGCCAGCAGTTTATCGGGAGGGCCCGACGAGCAGTACTTC,CASSLSGGPDEQYF
TRBJ2-5,TRBV7-9,NA,TGTGCCAGCAGCGATCACCAAGAGACCCAGTACTTC,CASSDHQETQYF
TRBJ1-1,TRBV19,NA,TGTGCCAGTAGTATAACAGAAATGAACACTGAAGCTTTCTTT,CASSITEMNTEAFF
TRBJ1-6,TRBV5-8,NA,TGTGCCAGCAGCTTTAGCAGCTCCTCCTATAATTCACCCCTCCACTTT,CASSFSSSSYNSPLHF
TRBJ1-4,TRBV7-9,TRBD1,TGTGCCAGCAGCTTAGACCCCGGGACAGCTGAAAATGAAAAACTGTTTTTT,CASSLDPGTAENEKLFF
TRBJ2-7,TRBV7-8,TRBD1,TGTGCCAGCAGCCCTACAGGGGGGACCTACGAGCAGTACTTC,CASSPTGGTYEQYF